This T cell receptor (beta chain) emerged from a study of T-cell reconstitution after alpha-beta-depleted transplantation in children. The authors prepared the TCRbeta library with unique molecular identifiers. TCRdb processed the PCR reads anew with MiXCR; each CDR3 protein has one entry. The table includes over 450,000 distinct CDR3 sequences, about 10% detected once. Study conclusions and caveats: Surviving recipient T cells and thymic progenitors accounted for the high day-60 TCRbeta diversity observed in some patients. Several hundred graft clones that had expanded were reportedly the source of alpha-beta T cells about two months after transplant. Most T-cell counts and diversity one year after the transplant came from T cells that were newly produced.

The CDR3 totals 16 residues. The germline gives CDR1 SGHRS, CDR2 YFSETQ. Trimming took 0 bases from V and 8 from J, leaving 15 bases between them. This clonotype was counted many times. Its antigen is currently unknown. The TCR comes from a child aged 2-9 years with inherited bone marrow failure, due to receive a stem cell transplant. J is TRBJ1-6 and V is TRBV5-1; a possible D gene is TRBD1 (5 bases). Sequenced material: PBMCs, taken before TCRalphabeta/CD19-depleted stem cell transplant. CDR3 sequence: CASSLALSGGDSPLHF. In DNA, the CDR3 is TGCGCCAGCAGCTTGGCCTTAAGCGGGGGGGATTCACCCCTCCACTTT. Variable domain in full (rest from reference TRBV5-1 and TRBJ1-6): KAGVTQTPRYLIKTRGQQVTLSCSPISGHRSVSWYQQTPGQGLQFLFEYFSETQRNKGNFPGRFSGRQFSNSRSEMNVSTLELGDSALYLCASSLALSGGDSPLHFGNGTRLTVT.